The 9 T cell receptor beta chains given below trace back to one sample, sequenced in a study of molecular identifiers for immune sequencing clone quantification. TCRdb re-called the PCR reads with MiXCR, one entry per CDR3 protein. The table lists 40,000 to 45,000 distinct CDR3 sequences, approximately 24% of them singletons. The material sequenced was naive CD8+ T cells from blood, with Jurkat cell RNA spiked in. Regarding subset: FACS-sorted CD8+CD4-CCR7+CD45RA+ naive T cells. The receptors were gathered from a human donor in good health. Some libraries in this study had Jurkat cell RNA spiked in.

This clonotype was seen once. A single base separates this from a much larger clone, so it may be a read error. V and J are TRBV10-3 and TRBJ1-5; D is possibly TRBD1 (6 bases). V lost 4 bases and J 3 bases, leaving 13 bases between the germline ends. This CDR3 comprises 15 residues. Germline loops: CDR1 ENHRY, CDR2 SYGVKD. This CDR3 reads CAISVLGDNNQPQHF. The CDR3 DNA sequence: TGTGCCATCAGTGTGTTGGGGGACAACAATCAGCCCCAGCATTTT.

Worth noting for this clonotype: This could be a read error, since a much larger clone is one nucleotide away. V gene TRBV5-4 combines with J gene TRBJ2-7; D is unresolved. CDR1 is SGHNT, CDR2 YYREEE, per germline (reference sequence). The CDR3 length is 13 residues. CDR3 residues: CASSLGGPYERYF. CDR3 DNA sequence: TGTGCCAGCAGCTTGGGAGGTCCCTACGAGCGGTACTTC.

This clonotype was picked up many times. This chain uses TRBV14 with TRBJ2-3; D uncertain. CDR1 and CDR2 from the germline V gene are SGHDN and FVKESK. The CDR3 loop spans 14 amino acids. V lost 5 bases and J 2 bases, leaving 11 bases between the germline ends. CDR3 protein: CASSSTIFTDTQYF. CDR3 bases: TGTGCCAGCAGCTCAACTATATTCACAGATACGCAGTATTTT.

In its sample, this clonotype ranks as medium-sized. The CDR3 nucleotides read TGTGCCAGCAGCTTGGGGCAGGGTGAAGAGCAGTACTTC. Protein product: CASSLGQGEEQYF. This chain uses TRBV5-6 with TRBJ2-7, with D possibly TRBD1 on 5 matching bases. CDR1 is SGHDT and CDR2 is YYEEEE in the germline V gene. This CDR3 comprises 13 residues. V shed 0 bases and J shed 7 bases, with 11 bases lying between them.

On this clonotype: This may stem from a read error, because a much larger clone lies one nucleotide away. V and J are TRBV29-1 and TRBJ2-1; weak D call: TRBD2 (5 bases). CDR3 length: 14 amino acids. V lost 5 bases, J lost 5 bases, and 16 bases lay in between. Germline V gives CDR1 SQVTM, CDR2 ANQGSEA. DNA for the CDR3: TGCAGCGTTAGTTTAGAGGGAGTCCACAATGAGCAGTTCTTC. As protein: CSVSLEGVHNEQFF.

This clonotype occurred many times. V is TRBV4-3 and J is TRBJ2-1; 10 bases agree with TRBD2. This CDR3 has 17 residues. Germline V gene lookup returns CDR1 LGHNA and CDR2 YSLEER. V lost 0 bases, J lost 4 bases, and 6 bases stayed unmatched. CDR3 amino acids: CASSQDRTSGAYNEQFF. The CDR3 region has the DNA TGCGCCAGCAGCCAAGATCGAACTAGCGGGGCGTACAATGAGCAGTTCTTC.

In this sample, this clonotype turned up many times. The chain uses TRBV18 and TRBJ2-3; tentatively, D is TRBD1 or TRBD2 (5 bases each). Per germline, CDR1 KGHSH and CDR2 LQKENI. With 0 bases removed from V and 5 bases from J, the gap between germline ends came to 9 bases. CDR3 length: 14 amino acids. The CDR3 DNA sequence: TGTGCCAGCTCACCACCGGGTGGGGGAGATACGCAGTATTTT. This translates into CASSPPGGGDTQYF. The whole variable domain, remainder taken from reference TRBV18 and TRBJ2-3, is NAGVMQNPRHLVRRRGQEARLRCSPMKGHSHVYWYRQLPEEGLKFMVYLQKENIIDESGMPKERFSAEFPKEGPSILRIQQVVRGDSAAYFCASSPPGGGDTQYFGPGTRLTVL.

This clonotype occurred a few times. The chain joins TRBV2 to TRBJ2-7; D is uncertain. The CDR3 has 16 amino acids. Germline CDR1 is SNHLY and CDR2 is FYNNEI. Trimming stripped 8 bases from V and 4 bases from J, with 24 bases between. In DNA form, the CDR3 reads TGTGCCAGCTCTCAAGGCAGTGTGCAACCTGGGTACGAGCAGTACTTC. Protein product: CASSQGSVQPGYEQYF.

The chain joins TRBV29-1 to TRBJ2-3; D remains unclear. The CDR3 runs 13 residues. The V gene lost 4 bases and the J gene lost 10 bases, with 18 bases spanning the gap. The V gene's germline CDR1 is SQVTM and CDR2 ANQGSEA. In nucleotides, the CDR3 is TGCAGCGTTGTTACGGGCGTCCCCGATCCGCAGTATTTT. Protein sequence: CSVVTGVPDPQYF.